The text below deals with one T cell receptor beta chain. The sample originates from a study of radiation and T cells in renal cell carcinoma. The V gene lost 8 bases and the J gene lost 5 bases, with 15 bases spanning the gap. In germline, CDR1 is MNHNS, CDR2 SASEGT. The CDR3 runs 14 residues. Sequencing used immunoSEQ multiplex PCR; TCRdb keeps in-frame clones, though not all of them. The top ten hold over 4.5% of the sample, which has 100,000 to 150,000 clones, 85% to 90% seen once. Time point noted: blood 2 weeks post-SBRT. The treatment: 15 Gy SBRT to primary tumor, nephrectomy 4 weeks later. Serial blood draws occurred at baseline and 2 and 4 weeks post-SBRT. The patient's renal cell carcinoma had clear cell pathology.

The V call is TRBV6-1, the J call TRBJ2-2; weak D call: TRBD2 (6 bases). This TCR derives from a woman aged 70-85 years with renal cell carcinoma. Specimen: blood, collected from a patient whose treatment included radiotherapy and nephrectomy. The chain's CDR3 is CASEVGGRTGELFF. DNA of the CDR3: TGTGCCAGCGAGGTTGGGGGGAGGACCGGGGAGCTGTTTTTT.